The 7 T cell receptor beta chains given below trace back to one sample, sequenced in a study. TCRdb recomputed calls from the 5' RACE reads with MiXCR, one row per CDR3 protein. The table lists 220 or so distinct CDR3 sequences, 40% to 60% of them singletons. Sequencing input: total memory T cells from blood PBMCs. As for subset: transitional memory CD4+ T cells. The receptors were sampled from a male donor with HIV.

Only a few counts were recorded for this clonotype. V is TRBV30 and J is TRBJ2-1; TRBD1 matches 9 bases. The trim removed 1 base at V and 6 bases at J, leaving 10 bases unmatched. This CDR3 region has 16 residues. Germline V gene sequence: CDR1 GTSNPN, CDR2 SVGIG (reference sequence). Written as DNA, the CDR3 is TGTGCCTGGAGTGCGGCTTTTGGGACAGGGCTCAATGAGCAGTTCTTC. It specifies CAWSAAFGTGLNEQFF.

The chain recombines TRBV7-3 with TRBJ2-7; D gene ambiguous. The CDR3 is 13 amino acids. Germline V gene lookup returns CDR1 SGHTA and CDR2 FQGTGA. The ends were cut back, 0 bases at V and 5 bases at J, with 8 bases in the middle. The CDR3 loop reads CASSLTTGHEQYV. In DNA, the CDR3 is TGTGCCAGCAGCTTAACAACGGGTCACGAGCAGTACGTC.

The chain employs TRBV29-1 and TRBJ1-1; D gene unclear. Looked up from germline, CDR1 is SQVTM and CDR2 is ANQGSEA. This CDR3 comprises 12 residues. The V and J ends lost 6 bases and 3 bases respectively, with 11 bases between them. The CDR3 loop is CSVPDTHTEAFF. In DNA, the CDR3 is TGCAGCGTGCCCGACACTCACACTGAAGCTTTCTTT.

This clonotype was seen once. The V and J genes are TRBV15 and TRBJ1-1; TRBD1 agrees at 7 bases. This CDR3 has 15 residues. The germline V gene has CDR1 LNHNV and CDR2 YYDKDF (reference sequence). J was trimmed by 2 bases and V by 4 bases; bases with no gene match: 7. The CDR3 DNA sequence: TGTGCCACCAGCACAGGACAGGCCATAAACACTGAAGCTTTCTTT. This sequence encodes CATSTGQAINTEAFF.

The rearrangement joins TRBV5-5 to TRBJ1-3; D is unclear. The CDR3 has 14 residues. The germline CDR1 and CDR2 sequences are SGHKS and YYEKEE (reference sequence). With 4 bases removed from V and 4 bases from J, the gap between germline ends came to 12 bases. The CDR3 DNA is TGTGCCAGCAGCATAGAGGTATCCGGAAACACCATATATTTT. Amino acid sequence: CASSIEVSGNTIYF.

V is TRBV20-1 and J is TRBJ2-5; tentatively, D is TRBD1 or TRBD2 (5 bases each). Germline CDR1 DFQATT, CDR2 SNEGSKA (reference sequence). V was trimmed by 2 bases and J by 4 bases, leaving 8 bases between them. CDR3 size: 12 residues. Here the CDR3 DNA reads TGCAGTGCTAGAAGGGGAGCAGAGACCCAGTACTTC. As protein: CSARRGAETQYF.

CDR3 nucleotide sequence: TGCAGCGTCGCCCGGGACAGGGAAGCTGAGCAGTTCTTC. Its protein product is CSVARDREAEQFF. V is TRBV29-1 and J is TRBJ2-1; 9 nucleotides line up with TRBD1. V shed 6 bases, J shed 9 bases, and the junction held 9 bases outside the gene matches. The CDR3 is 13 residues long. CDR1 is SQVTM and CDR2 is ANQGSEA in the germline V gene.